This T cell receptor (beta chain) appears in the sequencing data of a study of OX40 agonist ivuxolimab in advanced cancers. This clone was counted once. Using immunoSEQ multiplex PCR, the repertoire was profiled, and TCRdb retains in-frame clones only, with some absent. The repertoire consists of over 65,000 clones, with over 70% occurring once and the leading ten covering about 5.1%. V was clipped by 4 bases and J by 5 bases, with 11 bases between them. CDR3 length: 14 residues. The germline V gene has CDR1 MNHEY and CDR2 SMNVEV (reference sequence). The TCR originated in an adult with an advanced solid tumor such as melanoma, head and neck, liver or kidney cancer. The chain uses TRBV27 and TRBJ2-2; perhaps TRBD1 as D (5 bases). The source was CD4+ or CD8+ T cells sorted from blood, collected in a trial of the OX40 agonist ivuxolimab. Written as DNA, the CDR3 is TGTGCCAGCAGTTCTCAGGGTGGTACCGGGGAGCTGTTTTTT. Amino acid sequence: CASSSQGGTGELFF.